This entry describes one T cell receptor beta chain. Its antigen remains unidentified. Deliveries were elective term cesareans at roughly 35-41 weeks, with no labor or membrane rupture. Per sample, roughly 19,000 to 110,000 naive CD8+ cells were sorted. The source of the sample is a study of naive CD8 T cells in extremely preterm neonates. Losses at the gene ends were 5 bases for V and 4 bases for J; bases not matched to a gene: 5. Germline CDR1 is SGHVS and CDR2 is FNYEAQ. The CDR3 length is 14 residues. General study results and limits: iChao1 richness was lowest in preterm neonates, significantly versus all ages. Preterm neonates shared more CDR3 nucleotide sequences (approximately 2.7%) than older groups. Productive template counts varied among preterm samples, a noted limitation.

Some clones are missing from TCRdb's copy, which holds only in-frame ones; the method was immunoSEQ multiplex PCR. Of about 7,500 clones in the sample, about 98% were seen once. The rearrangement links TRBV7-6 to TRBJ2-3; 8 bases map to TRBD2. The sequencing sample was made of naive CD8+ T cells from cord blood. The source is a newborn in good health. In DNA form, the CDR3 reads TGTGCCAGCAGCCTTAGCGGGGAATCAGATACGCAGTATTTT. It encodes CASSLSGESDTQYF. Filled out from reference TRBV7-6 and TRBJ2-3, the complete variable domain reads GAGVSQSPRYKVTKRGQDVALRCDPISGHVSLYWYRQALGQGPEFLTYFNYEAQQDKSGLPNDRFSAERPEGSISTLTIQRTEQRDSAMYRCASSLSGESDTQYFGPGTRLTVL.